These 27 T cell receptor beta chains originate from one sample sequenced in a study of T cell repertoires in cytomegalovirus infection. Each CDR3 protein gets one entry after TCRdb re-called the reads with MiXCR. Of 71,000 or so distinct CDR3 sequences in the sample, more than 20% are singletons; the top ten hold around 70%. Antigen specificity for these receptors is unknown. Sequenced material: CD8+ T cells from cultured PBMCs, taken from culture after CMV antigen stimulation. The receptors were sampled from a human donor in good health (CMV status not recorded). Some clones in this sample may be carry-over from other donors' samples.

This chain links TRBV27 with TRBJ1-2; D remains unclear. V lost 0 bases and J lost 0, with 11 bases in between. Germline V gene lookup returns CDR1 MNHEY and CDR2 SMNVEV (reference sequence). The CDR3 has 16 residues. The CDR3 region is CASSLSLGQANYGYTF. CDR3 nucleotides: TGTGCCAGCAGTTTATCTCTAGGGCAAGCTAACTATGGCTACACCTTC.

This clonotype was counted only a few times. This rearrangement joins TRBV7-6 to TRBJ2-5, with D maybe TRBD2 (5 bases). V was pared by 3 bases and J by 4 bases, with 12 bases between. The CDR3 sequence is 14 residues long. CDR1 SGHVS and CDR2 FNYEAQ come from the germline V gene. The CDR3: CASSFRGRIETQYF. In DNA form, the CDR3 reads TGTGCCAGCAGCTTTAGAGGGAGAATAGAGACCCAGTACTTC.

The V and J genes are TRBV12-3 or TRBV12-4 and TRBJ2-2; D is uncertain. The CDR3 runs 11 residues. The ends were cut back, 6 bases at V and 6 bases at J, with 5 bases in the middle. As DNA, the CDR3 is TGTGCCAGCAGCTCAGCCGGGGAGCTGTTTTTT. Translating gives CASSSAGELFF.

This clonotype has just a few counts. The V call is TRBV12-3 or TRBV12-4, the J call TRBJ2-7; TRBD1 might be the D (6 bases). The CDR3 length is 13 residues. V was pared by 4 bases and J by 5 bases, with 12 bases between. CDR3 sequence reads: CASSWTAPNEQYF. The CDR3 DNA sequence: TGTGCCAGCAGTTGGACAGCCCCAAACGAGCAGTACTTC.

V usage is TRBV7-2 and J usage is TRBJ1-3; D gene uncertain. The CDR3 spans 16 residues. V was clipped by 5 bases and J by 0 bases, with 14 bases between them. The germline gives CDR1 SGHTA, CDR2 FQGNSA. CDR3 nucleotide sequence: TGTGCCAGCAGCACCGTAGGGTTGAGCTCTGGAAACACCATATATTTT. It encodes CASSTVGLSSGNTIYF.

The genes are TRBV7-3 and TRBJ1-3, with a possible D match to TRBD1 (6 bases). The CDR3 runs to 17 residues. V lost 3 bases and J 3 bases, leaving 18 bases between the germline ends. CDR1 is SGHTA and CDR2 is FQGTGA in the germline V gene. The CDR3 bases are TGTGCCAGCAGCTTCAGGGGTTGGGGGCCGAGTGGAAACACCATATATTTT. It is translated as CASSFRGWGPSGNTIYF.

This chain connects TRBV7-6 to TRBJ2-6; D possibly uses TRBD1 or TRBD2 (5 bases each). The V end lost 5 bases, the J end lost 2 bases, and 10 bases lay between the germline ends. There are 15 residues in the CDR3. The V gene's germline CDR1 is SGHVS and CDR2 FNYEAQ. The CDR3 sequence is CASSRGEAGANVLTF. CDR3 bases: TGTGCCAGCAGCCGAGGGGAAGCTGGGGCCAACGTCCTGACTTTC. The complete variable domain, with remaining parts taken from reference TRBV7-6 and TRBJ2-6, reads GAGVSQSPRYKVTKRGQDVALRCDPISGHVSLYWYRQALGQGPEFLTYFNYEAQQDKSGLPNDRFSAERPEGSISTLTIQRTEQRDSAMYRCASSRGEAGANVLTFGAGSRLTVL.

The chain recombines TRBV12-3 or TRBV12-4 with TRBJ2-1; possible D gene TRBD1, 8 bases. The CDR3 runs 12 residues. Trimming shortened V by 1 base and J by 15 bases, and 13 bases separated the two germline ends. The CDR3 coding sequence is TGTGCCAGCAGTTTAGAGGACAGGGAGGGGTTCTTC. The encoded protein is CASSLEDREGFF.

The chain combines TRBV28 with TRBJ2-5, with D possibly being TRBD1 (6 bases). Germline V CDR1 and CDR2: MDHEN, SYDVKM. The V end lost 4 bases, the J end lost 7 bases, and 19 bases lay between the germline ends. The CDR3 has 15 amino acids. The CDR3: CASSSLTPGQRTQYF. The CDR3 nucleotides are TGTGCCAGCAGTTCCCTGACACCCGGACAGCGGACCCAGTACTTC. The whole variable domain, remainder taken from reference TRBV28 and TRBJ2-5, is DVKVTQSSRYLVKRTGEKVFLECVQDMDHENMFWYRQDPGLGLRLIYFSYDVKMKEKGDIPEGYSVSREKKERFSLILESASTNQTSMYLCASSSLTPGQRTQYFGPGTRLLVL.

V and J are TRBV27 and TRBJ2-7, with 14 nucleotides matching TRBD2. Germline CDR1 and CDR2: MNHEY and SMNVEV (reference sequence). The junction had 7 bases not matched to a gene; V was cut back by 5 bases and J by 7 bases. This CDR3 is 15 amino acids long. The CDR3 reads CASSQTSGGAFEQYF. The DNA for the CDR3 is TGTGCCAGCAGTCAGACTAGCGGGGGGGCCTTTGAGCAGTACTTC.

Many counts were recorded for this clonotype. The rearrangement uses TRBV5-6 and TRBJ2-1, with D tentatively TRBD2 (5 bases). Trimming stripped 0 bases from V and 8 bases from J, with 21 bases between. The CDR3 runs to 17 residues. Germline V CDR1 and CDR2: SGHDT, YYEEEE. CDR3 sequence (DNA): TGTGCCAGCAGCTTGGAGCGGACTCCAAATAATTATGATGAGCAGTTCTTC. Its protein is CASSLERTPNNYDEQFF.

This clonotype was observed at least ten times. The V and J genes are TRBV29-1 and TRBJ1-2, with TRBD1 identical over 9 bases. The germline V gene encodes CDR1 SQVTM and CDR2 ANQGSEA. The V segment lost 6 bases and the J segment 7 bases; nucleotides outside the gene matches: 9. This CDR3 contains 13 residues. CDR3 in DNA: TGCAGCGTACCAAAACAGGGGGCTGGTGGCTACACCTTC. Translating it yields CSVPKQGAGGYTF.

This clonotype occurred a few times. The chain employs TRBV7-8 and TRBJ1-2, with 10 bases fitting TRBD1. Trimming cost V 5 bases and J 7 bases; bases outside gene matches: 10. The germline gives CDR1 SGHVS, CDR2 FQNEAQ. The CDR3 length is 15 residues. CDR3 in amino acids: CASSTPGQGISGYTF. CDR3 coding DNA: TGTGCCAGCAGCACTCCGGGACAGGGGATTAGTGGCTACACCTTC.

In its sample, this clonotype was seen a few times. This chain joins TRBV10-3 and TRBJ2-7; 7 bases map to TRBD1. The CDR3 consists of 12 residues. Germline V gives CDR1 ENHRY, CDR2 SYGVKD. V shed 10 bases and J 2 bases; nucleotides not matched to a gene: 5. CDR3 in amino acids: CATGTVPYEQYF. The CDR3 region has the DNA TGTGCCACCGGGACAGTCCCCTACGAGCAGTACTTC.

CDR3 amino acids: CASSRLTGGADGYTF. The CDR3 DNA is TGTGCCAGCAGTCGTCTGACAGGGGGCGCGGATGGCTACACCTTC. The J gene is TRBJ1-2, the V gene TRBV12-3 or TRBV12-4, with 10 bases aligning to TRBD1. Trimming removed 5 bases from V and 6 bases from J; junction bases left unmatched: 9. CDR3 length: 15 residues.

There are a few counts of this clonotype. V gene TRBV7-3 combines with J gene TRBJ1-2; 9 bases agree with TRBD1. V shed 2 bases and J 7 bases; nucleotides not matched to a gene: 8. The CDR3 is made up of 15 amino acids. CDR1 is SGHTA and CDR2 is FQGTGA in the germline V gene. The CDR3 reads CASSLGETGGSGYTF. The CDR3 DNA follows: TGTGCCAGCAGCTTAGGGGAGACAGGGGGTAGTGGCTACACCTTC.

This clonotype has only a few counts. The CDR3 reads CASNHRAKNTEAFF. CDR3 DNA sequence: TGTGCCAGCAACCACAGGGCAAAGAACACTGAAGCTTTCTTT. The chain recombines TRBV7-9 with TRBJ1-1, with TRBD1 as a possible D gene (6 bases). Trimming left V 7 bases short and J 1 base short, with 13 bases between. CDR1 is SEHNR, CDR2 FQNEAQ, per germline (reference sequence). The CDR3 runs to 14 residues.

The V and J genes are TRBV7-2 and TRBJ2-7, with 10 bases fitting TRBD2. CDR3 length: 15 amino acids. Germline V lookup: CDR1 SGHTA, CDR2 FQGNSA. Trimming cost V 1 base and J 1 base; bases outside gene matches: 1. CDR3 protein: CASSLVLAGSYEQYF. The CDR3 DNA reads TGTGCCAGCAGCTTAGTACTAGCGGGGTCCTACGAGCAGTACTTC.

This chain joins TRBV7-2 and TRBJ2-2, with no clear D. The CDR3 is made up of 14 amino acids. The ends were cut back, 8 bases at V and 0 bases at J, with 10 bases in the middle. Germline V gene lookup returns CDR1 SGHTA and CDR2 FQGNSA. Written as DNA, the CDR3 is TGTGCCAGCTTGACATCGGCGAACACCGGGGAGCTGTTTTTT. This codes for CASLTSANTGELFF. The complete variable domain, with remaining parts taken from reference TRBV7-2 and TRBJ2-2, reads GAGVSQSPSNKVTEKGKDVELRCDPISGHTALYWYRQSLGQGLEFLIYFQGNSAPDKSGLPSDRFSAERTGGSVSTLTIQRTQQEDSAVYLCASLTSANTGELFFGEGSRLTVL.

This clonotype appeared a few times. The rearrangement joins TRBV7-2 to TRBJ2-2, with TRBD2 as a possible D gene (6 bases). Germline CDR1 is SGHTA and CDR2 is FQGNSA. The CDR3 covers 16 residues. Trimming pared 0 bases from V and 6 bases from J, leaving 14 bases between. The CDR3 bases are TGTGCCAGCAGCTTAGCTGGAGGGATGCTGGCCGGGGAGCTGTTTTTT. It encodes CASSLAGGMLAGELFF.

This clonotype was counted a few times. The chain couples TRBV7-9 to TRBJ2-1; D ambiguous. Deletions cut 4 bases from V and 6 bases from J, with 16 bases between. Germline-derived CDR1 and CDR2 are SEHNR and FQNEAQ (reference sequence). This CDR3 comprises 15 residues. Here the CDR3 DNA reads TGTGCCAGCAGCTCGGTCGACTCCCCGTTCAATGAGCAGTTCTTC. Residues: CASSSVDSPFNEQFF.

This clonotype was detected many times. V is TRBV6-2 or TRBV6-3 and J is TRBJ1-2; the D is unclear. V was clipped by 0 bases and J by 4 bases, with 9 bases between them. CDR1 and CDR2 from the germline V gene are MNHEY and SVGEGT. This CDR3 is 14 amino acids long. In DNA, the CDR3 is TGTGCCAGCAGTTACTCCGGGCAGACCTATGGCTACACCTTC. This sequence encodes CASSYSGQTYGYTF.

This chain uses TRBV27 with TRBJ1-5; D is ambiguous. Trimming pared 0 bases from V and 6 bases from J, leaving 9 bases between. Looked up from germline, CDR1 is MNHEY and CDR2 is SMNVEV (reference sequence). The CDR3 covers 14 residues. The CDR3 is CASSLSTYGQPQHF. In nucleotides, the CDR3 is TGTGCCAGCAGTTTATCTACCTACGGTCAGCCCCAGCATTTT.

The J gene is TRBJ2-7, the V gene TRBV7-9, with D hard to call. V gave up 3 bases and J gave up 7 bases, with 22 bases separating them. Looked up from germline, CDR1 is SEHNR and CDR2 is FQNEAQ (reference sequence). The CDR3 covers 16 residues. The CDR3 DNA is TGTGCCAGCAGCTTCTCGAAAACTGGTCCGAGTCGGGAGCAGTACTTC. Its translation is CASSFSKTGPSREQYF.

This clonotype showed up many times. The V call is TRBV2, the J call TRBJ2-3; D perhaps matches TRBD1 (5 bases). Trimming cost V 3 bases and J 0 bases, with 10 bases left between them. This CDR3 has 15 residues. Germline V gene sequence: CDR1 SNHLY, CDR2 FYNNEI. CDR3 protein: CASSEARVSTDTQYF. Here the CDR3 DNA reads TGTGCCAGCAGTGAGGCCAGGGTTAGCACAGATACGCAGTATTTT.

This clonotype was observed a handful of times. The V gene is TRBV6-5, the J gene TRBJ2-5, with D possibly TRBD2 on 6 matching bases. The CDR3 contains 14 residues. V was trimmed by 8 bases and J by 2 bases, leaving 15 bases between them. CDR1 MNHEY and CDR2 SVGAGI come from the germline V gene. Here the CDR3 reads CASGTGTAQETQYF. The CDR3 bases are TGTGCCAGCGGTACCGGGACTGCACAAGAGACCCAGTACTTC.

This clonotype was detected only a few times. The chain carries TRBV20-1 and TRBJ2-1; D is unclear. The CDR3 consists of 15 residues. CDR1 is DFQATT, CDR2 SNEGSKA, per germline (reference sequence). Trimming removed 1 base from V and 0 bases from J, with 10 bases in between. In nucleotides, the CDR3 is TGCAGTGCTAGAGGATTAGCTAGCTCCTACAATGAGCAGTTCTTC. Its protein product is CSARGLASSYNEQFF.